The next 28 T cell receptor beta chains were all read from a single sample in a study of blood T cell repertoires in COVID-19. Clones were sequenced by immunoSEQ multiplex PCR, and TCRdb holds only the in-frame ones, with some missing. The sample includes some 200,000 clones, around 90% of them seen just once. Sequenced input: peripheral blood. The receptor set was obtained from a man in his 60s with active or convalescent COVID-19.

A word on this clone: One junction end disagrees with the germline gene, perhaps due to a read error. CDR3 nucleotides: TGTGCCAGCAGCTTAGCGGCGGGATTAGCAGACGTCTTC. Its translation is CASSLAAGLADVF. The chain joins TRBV12-3 or TRBV12-4 to TRBJ1-2; D gene unclear. This CDR3 is 13 amino acids long.

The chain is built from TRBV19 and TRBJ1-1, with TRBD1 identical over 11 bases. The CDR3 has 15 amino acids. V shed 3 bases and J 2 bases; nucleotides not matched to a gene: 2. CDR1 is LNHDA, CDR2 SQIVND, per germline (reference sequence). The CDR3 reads CASSMDRGHNTEAFF. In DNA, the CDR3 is TGTGCCAGTAGTATGGACAGGGGGCATAACACTGAAGCTTTCTTT.

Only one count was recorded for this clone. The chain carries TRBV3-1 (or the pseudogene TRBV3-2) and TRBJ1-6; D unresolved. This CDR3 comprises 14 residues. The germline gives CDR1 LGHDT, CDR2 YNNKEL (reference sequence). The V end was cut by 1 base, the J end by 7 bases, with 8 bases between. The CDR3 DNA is TGTGCCAGCAGCCAAGTTTTGGGCAATTCACCCCTCCACTTT. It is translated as CASSQVLGNSPLHF.

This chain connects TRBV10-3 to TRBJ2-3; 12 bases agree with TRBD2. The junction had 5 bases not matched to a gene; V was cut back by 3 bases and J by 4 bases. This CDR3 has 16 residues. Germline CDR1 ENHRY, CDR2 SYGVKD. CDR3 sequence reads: CAISDLAGGRSDTQYF. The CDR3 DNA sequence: TGTGCCATCAGTGATCTAGCGGGGGGGCGGTCAGATACGCAGTATTTT.

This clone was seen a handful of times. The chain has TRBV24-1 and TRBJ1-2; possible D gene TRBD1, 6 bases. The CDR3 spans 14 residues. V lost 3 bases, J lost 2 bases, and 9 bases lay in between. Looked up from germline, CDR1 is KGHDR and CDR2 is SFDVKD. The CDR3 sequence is CATSDTTGNYGYTF. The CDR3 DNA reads TGTGCCACCAGTGATACCACAGGGAACTATGGCTACACCTTC.

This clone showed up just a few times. The CDR3 DNA follows: TGTGCCAGCAGTCCACACCTTCCGGGACAGGGTAGAACCCAGTACTTC. It yields the protein CASSPHLPGQGRTQYF. V and J are TRBV28 and TRBJ2-5; 9 bases map to TRBD1. This CDR3 spans 16 amino acids. Germline V gene lookup returns CDR1 MDHEN and CDR2 SYDVKM. The V gene end was trimmed by 5 bases and the J gene end by 8 bases; junction bases not matched to a gene: 15.

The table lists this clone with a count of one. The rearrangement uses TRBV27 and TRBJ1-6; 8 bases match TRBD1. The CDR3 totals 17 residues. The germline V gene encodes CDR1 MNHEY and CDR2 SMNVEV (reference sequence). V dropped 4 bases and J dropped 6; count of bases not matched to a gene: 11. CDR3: CASSSLQGEWGNSPLHF. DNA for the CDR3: TGTGCCAGCAGTTCCTTACAGGGGGAGTGGGGTAATTCACCCCTCCACTTT.

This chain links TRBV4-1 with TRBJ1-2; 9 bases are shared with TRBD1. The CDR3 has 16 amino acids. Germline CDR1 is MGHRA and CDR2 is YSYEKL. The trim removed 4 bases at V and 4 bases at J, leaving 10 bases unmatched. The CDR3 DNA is TGCGCCAGCAGCCCGCTGGGGACAGGGAGGTTCTATGGCTACACCTTC. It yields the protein CASSPLGTGRFYGYTF.

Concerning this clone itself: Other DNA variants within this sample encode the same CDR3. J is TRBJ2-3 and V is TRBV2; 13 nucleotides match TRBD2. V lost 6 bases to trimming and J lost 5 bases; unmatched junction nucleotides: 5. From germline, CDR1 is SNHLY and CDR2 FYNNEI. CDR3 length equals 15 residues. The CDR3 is CASSPWTSGGDTQYF. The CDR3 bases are TGTGCCAGCAGCCCCTGGACTAGCGGGGGAGATACGCAGTATTTT.

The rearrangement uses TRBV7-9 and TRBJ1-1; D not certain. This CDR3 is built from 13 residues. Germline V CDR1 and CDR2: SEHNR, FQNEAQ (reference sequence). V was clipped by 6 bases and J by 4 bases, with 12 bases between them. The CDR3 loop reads CASSPEAGTEAFF. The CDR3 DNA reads TGTGCCAGCAGTCCCGAGGCGGGCACTGAAGCTTTCTTT.

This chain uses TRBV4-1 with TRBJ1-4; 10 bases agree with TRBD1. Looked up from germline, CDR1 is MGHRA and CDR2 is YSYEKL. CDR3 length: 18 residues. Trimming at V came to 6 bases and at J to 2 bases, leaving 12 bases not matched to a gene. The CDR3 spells CASRQPGQGRSTNEKLFF. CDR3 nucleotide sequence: TGCGCCAGCAGGCAGCCGGGACAGGGGAGGTCGACTAATGAAAAACTGTTTTTT.

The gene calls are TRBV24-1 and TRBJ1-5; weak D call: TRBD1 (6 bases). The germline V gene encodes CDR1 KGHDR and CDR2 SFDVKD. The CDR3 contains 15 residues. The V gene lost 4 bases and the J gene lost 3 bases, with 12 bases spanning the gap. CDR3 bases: TGTGCCACCAGTGACTCACAGGGTGTCAATCAGCCCCAGCATTTT. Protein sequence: CATSDSQGVNQPQHF.

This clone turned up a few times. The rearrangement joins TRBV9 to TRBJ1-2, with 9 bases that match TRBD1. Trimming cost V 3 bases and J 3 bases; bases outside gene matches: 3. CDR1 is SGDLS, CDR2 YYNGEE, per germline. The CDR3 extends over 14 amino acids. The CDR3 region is CASSGTGGYYGYTF. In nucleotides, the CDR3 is TGTGCCAGCAGCGGAACAGGGGGCTACTATGGCTACACCTTC.

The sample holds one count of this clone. CDR3 nucleotide sequence: TGTGCCAGCACTATAAATGGTAACTATGGCTACACCTTC. It translates to CASTINGNYGYTF. This chain connects TRBV6-5 to TRBJ1-2; no firm D call. Germline V gene sequence: CDR1 MNHEY, CDR2 SVGAGI. The ends were cut back, 7 bases at V and 1 base at J, with 10 bases in the middle. The CDR3 has 13 amino acids.

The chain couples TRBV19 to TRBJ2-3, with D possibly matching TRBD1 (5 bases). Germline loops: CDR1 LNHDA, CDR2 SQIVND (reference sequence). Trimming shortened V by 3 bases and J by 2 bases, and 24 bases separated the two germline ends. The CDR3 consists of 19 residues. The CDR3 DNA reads TGTGCCAGTAGTATCCCCCCGGGCCGACAGAGAGTCCTCACAGATACGCAGTATTTT. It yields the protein CASSIPPGRQRVLTDTQYF.

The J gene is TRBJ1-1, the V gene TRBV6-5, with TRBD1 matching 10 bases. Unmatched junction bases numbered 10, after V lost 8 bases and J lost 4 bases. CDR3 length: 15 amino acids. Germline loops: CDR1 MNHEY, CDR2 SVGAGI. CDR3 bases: TGTGCCAGCGGGAGACAGGGACAGGGGTCCACTGAAGCTTTCTTT. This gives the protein CASGRQGQGSTEAFF.

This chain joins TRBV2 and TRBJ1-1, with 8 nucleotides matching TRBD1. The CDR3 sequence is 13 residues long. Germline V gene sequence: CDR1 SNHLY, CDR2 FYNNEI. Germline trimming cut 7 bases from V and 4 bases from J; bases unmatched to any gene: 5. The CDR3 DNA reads TGTGCCAGCAAAATCGACAGGGGCACTGAAGCTTTCTTT. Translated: CASKIDRGTEAFF.

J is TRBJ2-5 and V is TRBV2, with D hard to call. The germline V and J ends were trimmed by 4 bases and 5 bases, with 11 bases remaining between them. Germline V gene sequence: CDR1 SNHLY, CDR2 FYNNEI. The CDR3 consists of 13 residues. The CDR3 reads CASSVGTAETQYF. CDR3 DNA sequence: TGTGCCAGCAGTGTAGGTACAGCCGAGACCCAGTACTTC.

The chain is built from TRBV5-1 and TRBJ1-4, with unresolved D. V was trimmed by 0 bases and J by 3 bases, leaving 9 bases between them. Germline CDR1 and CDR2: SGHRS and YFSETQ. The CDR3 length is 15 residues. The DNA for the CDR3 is TGCGCCAGCAGCTTGGCCGGGTTCCCTAATGAAAAACTGTTTTTT. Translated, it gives CASSLAGFPNEKLFF.

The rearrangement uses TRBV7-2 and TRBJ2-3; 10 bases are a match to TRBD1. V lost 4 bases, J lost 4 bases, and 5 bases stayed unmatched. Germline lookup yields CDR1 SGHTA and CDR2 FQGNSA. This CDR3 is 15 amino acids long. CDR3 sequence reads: CASSSQTGGADTQYF. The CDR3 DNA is TGTGCCAGCAGCTCCCAGACAGGGGGCGCAGATACGCAGTATTTT.

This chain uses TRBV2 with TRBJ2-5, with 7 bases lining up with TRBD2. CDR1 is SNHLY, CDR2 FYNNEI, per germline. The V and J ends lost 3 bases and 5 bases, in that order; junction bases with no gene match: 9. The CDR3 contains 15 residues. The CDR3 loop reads CASSDPAAGGETQYF. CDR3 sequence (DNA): TGTGCCAGCAGTGATCCGGCCGCCGGGGGGGAGACCCAGTACTTC.

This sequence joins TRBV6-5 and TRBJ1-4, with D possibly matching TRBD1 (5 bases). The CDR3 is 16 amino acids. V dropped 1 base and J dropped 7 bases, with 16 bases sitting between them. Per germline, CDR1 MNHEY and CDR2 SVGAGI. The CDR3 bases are TGTGCCAGCAGTTACTTCCTACCTGTTGACAGTGAAAAACTGTTTTTT. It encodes CASSYFLPVDSEKLFF.

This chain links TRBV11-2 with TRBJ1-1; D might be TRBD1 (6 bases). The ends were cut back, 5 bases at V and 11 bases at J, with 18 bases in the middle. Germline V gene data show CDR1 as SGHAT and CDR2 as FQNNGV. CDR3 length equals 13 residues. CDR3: CASSHSAGRGAFF. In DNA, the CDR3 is TGTGCCAGCAGCCATTCCGCGGGGAGGGGGGCTTTCTTT.

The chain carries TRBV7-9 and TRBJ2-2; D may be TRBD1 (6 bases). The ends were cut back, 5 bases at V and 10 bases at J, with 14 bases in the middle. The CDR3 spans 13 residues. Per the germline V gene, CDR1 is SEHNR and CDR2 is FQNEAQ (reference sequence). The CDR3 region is CASSPPGVVELFF. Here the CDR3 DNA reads TGTGCCAGCAGCCCGCCAGGGGTAGTGGAGCTGTTTTTT.

CDR3 loop: CASSARGHVGYGYTF. The CDR3 coding sequence is TGTGCCAGCAGCGCGAGGGGACACGTGGGCTATGGCTACACCTTC. The chain joins TRBV2 to TRBJ1-2; perhaps TRBD1 as D (6 bases). CDR1 is SNHLY and CDR2 is FYNNEI in the germline V gene. V was pared by 6 bases and J by 4 bases, with 18 bases between. This CDR3 has 15 residues.

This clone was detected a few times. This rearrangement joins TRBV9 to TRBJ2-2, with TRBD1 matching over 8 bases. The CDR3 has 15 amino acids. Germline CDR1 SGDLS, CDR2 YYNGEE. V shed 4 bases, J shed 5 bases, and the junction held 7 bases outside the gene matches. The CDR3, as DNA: TGTGCCAGCAGCCAACAGGGGGTCGGGACCGGGGAGCTGTTTTTT. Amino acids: CASSQQGVGTGELFF. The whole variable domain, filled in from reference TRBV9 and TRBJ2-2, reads DSGVTQTPKHLITATGQRVTLRCSPRSGDLSVYWYQQSLDQGLQFLIQYYNGEERAKGNILERFSAQQFPDLHSELNLSSLELGDSALYFCASSQQGVGTGELFFGEGSRLTVL.

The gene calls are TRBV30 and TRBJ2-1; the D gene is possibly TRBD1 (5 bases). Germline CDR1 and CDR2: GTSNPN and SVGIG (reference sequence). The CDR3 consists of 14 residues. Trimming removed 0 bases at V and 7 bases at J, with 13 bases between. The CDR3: CAWSVGVLGNEQFF. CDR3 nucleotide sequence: TGTGCCTGGAGTGTAGGGGTGTTAGGGAATGAGCAGTTCTTC.

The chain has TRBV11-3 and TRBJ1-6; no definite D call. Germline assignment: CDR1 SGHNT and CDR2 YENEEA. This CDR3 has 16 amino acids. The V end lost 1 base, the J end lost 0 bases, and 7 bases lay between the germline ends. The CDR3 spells CASSLVSSSYNSPLHF. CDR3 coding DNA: TGTGCCAGCAGCTTAGTATCCAGCTCCTATAATTCACCCCTCCACTTT.